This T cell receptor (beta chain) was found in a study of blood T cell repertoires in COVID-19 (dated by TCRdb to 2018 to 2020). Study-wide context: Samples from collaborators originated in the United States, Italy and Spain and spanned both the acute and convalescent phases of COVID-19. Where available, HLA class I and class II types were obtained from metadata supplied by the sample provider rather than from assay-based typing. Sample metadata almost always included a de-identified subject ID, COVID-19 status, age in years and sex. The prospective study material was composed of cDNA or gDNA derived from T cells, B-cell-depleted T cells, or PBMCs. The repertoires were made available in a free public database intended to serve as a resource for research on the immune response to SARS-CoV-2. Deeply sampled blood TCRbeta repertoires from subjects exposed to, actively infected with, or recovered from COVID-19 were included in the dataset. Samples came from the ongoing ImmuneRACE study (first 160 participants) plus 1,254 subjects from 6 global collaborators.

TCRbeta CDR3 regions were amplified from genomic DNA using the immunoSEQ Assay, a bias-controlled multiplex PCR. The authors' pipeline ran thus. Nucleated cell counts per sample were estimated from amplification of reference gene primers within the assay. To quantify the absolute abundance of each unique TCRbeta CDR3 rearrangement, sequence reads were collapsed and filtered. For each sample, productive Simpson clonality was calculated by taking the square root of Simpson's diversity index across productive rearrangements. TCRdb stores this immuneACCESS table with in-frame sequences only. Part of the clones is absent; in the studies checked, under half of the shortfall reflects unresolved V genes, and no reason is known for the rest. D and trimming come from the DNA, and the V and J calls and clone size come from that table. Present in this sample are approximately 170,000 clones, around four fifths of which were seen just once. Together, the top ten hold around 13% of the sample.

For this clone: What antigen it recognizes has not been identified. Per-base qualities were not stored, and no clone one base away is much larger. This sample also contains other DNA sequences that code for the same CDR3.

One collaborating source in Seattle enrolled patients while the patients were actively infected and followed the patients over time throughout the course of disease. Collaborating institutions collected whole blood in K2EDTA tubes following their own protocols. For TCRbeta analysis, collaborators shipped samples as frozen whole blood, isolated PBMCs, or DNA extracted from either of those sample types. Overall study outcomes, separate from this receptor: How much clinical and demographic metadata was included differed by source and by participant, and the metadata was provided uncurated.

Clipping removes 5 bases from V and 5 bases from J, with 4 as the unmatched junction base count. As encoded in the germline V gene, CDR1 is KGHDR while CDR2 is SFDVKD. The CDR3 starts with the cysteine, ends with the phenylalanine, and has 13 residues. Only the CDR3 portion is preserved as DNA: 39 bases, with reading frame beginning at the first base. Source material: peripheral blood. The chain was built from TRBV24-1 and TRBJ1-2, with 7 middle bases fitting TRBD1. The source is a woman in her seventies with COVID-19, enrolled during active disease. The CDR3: CATSGAGGYGYTF. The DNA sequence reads TGTGCCACCAGTGGGGCAGGGGGGTATGGCTACACCTTC.